This T cell receptor beta chain was retrieved from a study of metastatic and nonmetastatic thyroid tumors. Study-wide background: Repertoire comparison spanned blood and tumor or nodule tissue of malignant and benign thyroid patients. Study conclusions and caveats: TCR beta diversity was reportedly significantly higher in malignant thyroid tumors than benign nodules, in blood and tumor.

Patients underwent thyroid surgery, and none had received any treatment before it. A remark on this clone: Its target is not known. Germline and junction disagree at one end, which may indicate a read error.

Authors' processing steps: CDR3 differences across clinicopathological groups were used to build a distant-metastasis classifier for papillary thyroid cancer. TCRdb re-analyzed the PCR reads through MiXCR. The V and J calls were not made by the authors but by TCRdb's processing. The profile shows approximately 20,000 clones, about 27% of them singletons. Germline V gene lookup returns CDR1 MNHEY and CDR2 SVGEGT. The CDR3 runs to 21 residues. The source of this sequence is a female donor with papillary thyroid cancer or a benign thyroid nodule (not recorded which). Some clones in this sample may be carry-over from other donors' samples. The chain combines TRBV6-2 or TRBV6-3 with TRBJ2-5; TRBD1 agrees at 9 bases. The sample was tumor tissue. The CDR3 DNA sequence: TGCGCCAGCAGTACTCGATACAGGGGGCCCACGTCCGAACTCCCCAGGGAGACCCAGTACTTC. The encoded protein is CASSTRYRGPTSELPRETQYF.